This TCR beta chain was captured in a study of blood T cell repertoires in COVID-19. On the study more broadly: PBMCs, B-cell-depleted T cells, or T cells were the source of the cDNA or gDNA that made up the material.

CDR1 is SQVTM, CDR2 ANQGSEA, per germline. V was pared by 0 bases and J by 0 bases, with 14 bases between. The CDR3 sequence is 17 residues long. Participant ages covered about 18 to 100 years across 24 US areas. Two negative PCRs, clearance, or symptom resolution characterized the recovered Cohort 3 donors. Profiled with immunoSEQ multiplex PCR; TCRdb holds only in-frame clones, not every one. The sample comprises about 500,000 clones, around 87% of which are singletons, and about 0.7% rests with the top ten. The clonotype comes from a woman under 30 who had recovered from COVID-19. The chain employs TRBV29-1 and TRBJ1-4; tentatively, D is TRBD1 (6 bases). The sample comprised PBMCs or T cells enriched from blood (not recorded which). CDR3 nucleotides: TGCAGCGTTGAAGAGGAGGGGGGGACCTCAACTAATGAAAAACTGTTTTTT. This translates into CSVEEEGGTSTNEKLFF. Based on the CDR3 plus reference TRBV29-1 and TRBJ1-4, the full variable domain is SAVISQKPSRDICQRGTSLTIQCQVDSQVTMMFWYRQQPGQSLTLIATANQGSEATYESGFVIDKFPISRPNLTFSTLTVSNMSPEDSSIYLCSVEEEGGTSTNEKLFFGSGTQLSVL.